This T cell receptor (beta chain) comes out of a study of shared clonotypes between healthy human individuals. Germline CDR1 and CDR2: SGDLS and YYNGEE. CDR3 length: 13 residues. Trimming pared 3 bases from V and 5 bases from J, leaving 11 bases between. Some clones are missing from TCRdb's copy, which holds only in-frame ones; the method was immunoSEQ multiplex PCR. This sample yields roughly 2.2 million clones, of which approximately 90% are seen a single time; around 0.38% belongs to the top ten. Sequenced: naive CD4+ T cells from PBMCs. Specified subset: CD45RA+ positively selected. This receptor was obtained from a man in his late teens or twenties in good health. Some clones in this sample may be carry-over from other donors' samples. V usage is TRBV9 and J usage is TRBJ2-5, with TRBD1 as a possible D gene (6 bases). This CDR3 is CASSAGERETQYF. DNA of the CDR3: TGTGCCAGCAGCGCAGGGGAGCGGGAGACCCAGTACTTC.